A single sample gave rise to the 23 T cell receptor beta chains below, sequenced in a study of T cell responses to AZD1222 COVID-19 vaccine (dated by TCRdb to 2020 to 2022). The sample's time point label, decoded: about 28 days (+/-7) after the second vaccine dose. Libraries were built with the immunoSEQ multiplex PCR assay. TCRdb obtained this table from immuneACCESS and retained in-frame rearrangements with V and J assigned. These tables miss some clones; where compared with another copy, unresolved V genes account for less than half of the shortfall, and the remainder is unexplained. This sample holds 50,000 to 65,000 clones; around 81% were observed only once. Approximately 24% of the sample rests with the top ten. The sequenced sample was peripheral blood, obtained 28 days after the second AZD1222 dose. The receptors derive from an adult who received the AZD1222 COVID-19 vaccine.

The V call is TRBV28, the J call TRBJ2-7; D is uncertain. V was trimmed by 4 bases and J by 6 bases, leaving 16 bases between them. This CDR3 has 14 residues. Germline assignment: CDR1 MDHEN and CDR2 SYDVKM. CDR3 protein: CASSWGAGIGEQYF. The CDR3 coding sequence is TGTGCCAGCAGTTGGGGTGCAGGTATAGGCGAGCAGTACTTC.

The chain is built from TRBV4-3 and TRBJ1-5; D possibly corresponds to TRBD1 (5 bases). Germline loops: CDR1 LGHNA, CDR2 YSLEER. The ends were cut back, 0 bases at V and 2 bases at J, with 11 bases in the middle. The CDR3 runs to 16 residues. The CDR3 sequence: CASSQDVAGRNQPQHF. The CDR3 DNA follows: TGCGCCAGCAGCCAAGATGTGGCAGGGCGCAATCAGCCCCAGCATTTT.

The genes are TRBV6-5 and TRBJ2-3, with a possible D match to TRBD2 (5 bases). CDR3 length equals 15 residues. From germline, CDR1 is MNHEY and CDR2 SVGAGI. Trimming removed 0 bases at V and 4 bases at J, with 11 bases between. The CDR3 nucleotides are TGTGCCAGCAGTTACTCCGGGGAGCCCCCAGATACGCAGTATTTT. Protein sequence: CASSYSGEPPDTQYF.

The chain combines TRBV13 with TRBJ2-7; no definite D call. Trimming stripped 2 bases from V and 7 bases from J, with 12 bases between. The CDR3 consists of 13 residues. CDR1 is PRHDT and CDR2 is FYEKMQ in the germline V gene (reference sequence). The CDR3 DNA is TGTGCCAGCAGCTTAAAACCCTCTACTGAGCAGTACTTC. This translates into CASSLKPSTEQYF.

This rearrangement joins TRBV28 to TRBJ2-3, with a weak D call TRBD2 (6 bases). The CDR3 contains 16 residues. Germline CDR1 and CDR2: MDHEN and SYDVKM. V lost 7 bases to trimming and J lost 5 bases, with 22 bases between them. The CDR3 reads CASTHWRASVGDTQYF. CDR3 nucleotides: TGTGCCAGCACCCATTGGCGGGCTAGCGTTGGAGATACGCAGTATTTT.

The CDR3 DNA sequence: TGTGCCAGCAGCTCCTATCTGCGGACTAGCGGGTACTACAATGAGCAGTTCTTC. Translating gives CASSSYLRTSGYYNEQFF. The chain uses TRBV7-6 and TRBJ2-1; 11 nucleotides agree with TRBD2. Germline-derived CDR1 and CDR2 are SGHVS and FNYEAQ. Trimming cost V 4 bases and J 3 bases; bases outside gene matches: 11. CDR3 length: 18 residues.

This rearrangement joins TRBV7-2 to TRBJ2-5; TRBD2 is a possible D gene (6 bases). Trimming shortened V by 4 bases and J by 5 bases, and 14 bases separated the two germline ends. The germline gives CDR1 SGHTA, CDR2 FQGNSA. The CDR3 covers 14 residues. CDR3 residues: CASSWGRQSETQYF. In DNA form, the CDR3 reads TGTGCCAGCAGCTGGGGGAGGCAGTCGGAGACCCAGTACTTC.

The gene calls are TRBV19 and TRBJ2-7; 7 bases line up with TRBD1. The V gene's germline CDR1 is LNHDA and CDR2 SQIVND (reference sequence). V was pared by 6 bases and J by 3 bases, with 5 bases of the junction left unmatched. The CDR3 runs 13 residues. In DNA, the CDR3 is TGTGCCAGTAGATCCGGACAGGACTACGAGCAGTACTTC. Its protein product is CASRSGQDYEQYF.

The chain's CDR3 is CASSPGQDNEQFF. The CDR3 bases are TGTGCCAGCTCACCGGGACAGGACAATGAGCAGTTCTTC. The chain employs TRBV18 and TRBJ2-1, with 8 bases that match TRBD1. Germline V lookup: CDR1 KGHSH, CDR2 LQKENI. The CDR3 length is 13 residues. With 3 bases clipped from V and 5 bases from J, the junction kept 0 bases outside the gene matches.

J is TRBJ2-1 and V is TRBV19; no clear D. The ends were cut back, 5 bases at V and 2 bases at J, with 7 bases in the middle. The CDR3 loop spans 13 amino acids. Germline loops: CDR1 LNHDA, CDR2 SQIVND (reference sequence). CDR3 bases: TGTGCCAGTAGTCTTTTTACCTACAATGAGCAGTTCTTC. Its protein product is CASSLFTYNEQFF.

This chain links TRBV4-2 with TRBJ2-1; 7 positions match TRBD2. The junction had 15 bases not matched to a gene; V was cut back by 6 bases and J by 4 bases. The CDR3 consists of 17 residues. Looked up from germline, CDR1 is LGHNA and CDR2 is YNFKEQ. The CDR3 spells CASRRSAGAADYNEQFF. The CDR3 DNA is TGTGCCAGCAGGAGGTCGGCGGGAGCCGCTGATTACAATGAGCAGTTCTTC.

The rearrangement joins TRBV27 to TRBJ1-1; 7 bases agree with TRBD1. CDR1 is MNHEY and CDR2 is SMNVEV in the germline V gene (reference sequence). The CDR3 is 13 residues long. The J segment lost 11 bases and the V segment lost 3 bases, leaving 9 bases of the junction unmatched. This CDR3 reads CASSFNRGQGAFF. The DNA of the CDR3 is TGTGCCAGCAGTTTCAACAGGGGACAAGGGGCTTTCTTT.

In DNA form, the CDR3 reads TGTGCCAGCAGTTACCCCAGGAGGACAGGGACGCGGACCCAGTACTTC. Translated, it gives CASSYPRRTGTRTQYF. The chain recombines TRBV6-2 or TRBV6-3 with TRBJ2-5, with 8 bases fitting TRBD1. Germline CDR1 is MNHEY and CDR2 is SVGEGT. The CDR3 is 16 residues long. J was trimmed by 7 bases and V by 2 bases; bases with no gene match: 12.

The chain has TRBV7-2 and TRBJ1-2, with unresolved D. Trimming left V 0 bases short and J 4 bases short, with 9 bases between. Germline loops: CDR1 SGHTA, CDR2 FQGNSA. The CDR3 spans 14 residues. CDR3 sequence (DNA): TGTGCCAGCAGCTTAGCGCAGGTGGGCTATGGCTACACCTTC. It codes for CASSLAQVGYGYTF.

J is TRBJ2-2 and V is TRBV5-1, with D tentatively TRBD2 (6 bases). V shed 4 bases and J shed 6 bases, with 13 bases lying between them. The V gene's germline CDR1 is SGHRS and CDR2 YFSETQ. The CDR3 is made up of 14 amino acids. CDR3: CASSPTGVAGELFF. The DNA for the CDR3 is TGCGCCAGCAGCCCGACGGGGGTGGCCGGGGAGCTGTTTTTT. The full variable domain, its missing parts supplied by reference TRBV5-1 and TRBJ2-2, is KAGVTQTPRYLIKTRGQQVTLSCSPISGHRSVSWYQQTPGQGLQFLFEYFSETQRNKGNFPGRFSGRQFSNSRSEMNVSTLELGDSALYLCASSPTGVAGELFFGEGSRLTVL.

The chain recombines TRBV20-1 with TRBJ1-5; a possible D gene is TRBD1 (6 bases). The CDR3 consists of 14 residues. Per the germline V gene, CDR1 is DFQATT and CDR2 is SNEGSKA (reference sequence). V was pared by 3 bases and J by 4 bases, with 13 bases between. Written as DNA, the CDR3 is TGCAGTGCTAGTGTTCAGGGGAGAAATCAGCCCCAGCATTTT. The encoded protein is CSASVQGRNQPQHF.

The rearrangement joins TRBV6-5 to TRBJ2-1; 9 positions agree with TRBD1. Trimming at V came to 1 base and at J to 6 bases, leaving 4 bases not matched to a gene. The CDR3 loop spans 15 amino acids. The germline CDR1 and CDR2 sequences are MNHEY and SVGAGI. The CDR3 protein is CASSYYTGGSNEQFF. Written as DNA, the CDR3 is TGTGCCAGCAGTTACTATACAGGGGGCAGCAATGAGCAGTTCTTC.

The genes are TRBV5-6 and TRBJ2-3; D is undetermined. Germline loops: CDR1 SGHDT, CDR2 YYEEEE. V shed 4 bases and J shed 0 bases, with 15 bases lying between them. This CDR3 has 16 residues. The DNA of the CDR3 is TGTGCCAGCAGCCCCCCCGGCACGCGGAGCACAGATACGCAGTATTTT. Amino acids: CASSPPGTRSTDTQYF.

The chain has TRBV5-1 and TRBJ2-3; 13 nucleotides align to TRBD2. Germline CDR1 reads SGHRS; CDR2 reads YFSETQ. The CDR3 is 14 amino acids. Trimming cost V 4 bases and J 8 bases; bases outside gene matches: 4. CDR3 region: CASSRTSGSGTQYF. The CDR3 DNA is TGCGCCAGCAGCCGGACTAGCGGGAGCGGTACGCAGTATTTT.

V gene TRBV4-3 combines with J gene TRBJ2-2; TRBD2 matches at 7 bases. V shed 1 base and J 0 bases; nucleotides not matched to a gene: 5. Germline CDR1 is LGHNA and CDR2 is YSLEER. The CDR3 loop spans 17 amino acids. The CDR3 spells CASSQVPGLANTGELFF. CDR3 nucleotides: TGCGCCAGCAGCCAAGTACCCGGACTAGCGAACACCGGGGAGCTGTTTTTT.

CDR3 region: CASSLPSGETQYF. The CDR3 region has the DNA TGCGCCAGCAGCTTGCCCTCGGGAGAGACCCAGTACTTC. This rearrangement joins TRBV5-1 to TRBJ2-5; D is unresolved. V was cut by 1 base and J by 4 bases, with 8 bases left in between. This CDR3 contains 13 residues. Germline V gene lookup returns CDR1 SGHRS and CDR2 YFSETQ.

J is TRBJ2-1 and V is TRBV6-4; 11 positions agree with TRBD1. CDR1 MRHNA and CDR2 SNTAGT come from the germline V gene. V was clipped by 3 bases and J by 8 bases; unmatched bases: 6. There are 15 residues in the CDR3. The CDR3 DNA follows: TGTGCCAGCAGTGATTCGGACAGGGGGCACTATGAGCAGTTCTTC. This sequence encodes CASSDSDRGHYEQFF.

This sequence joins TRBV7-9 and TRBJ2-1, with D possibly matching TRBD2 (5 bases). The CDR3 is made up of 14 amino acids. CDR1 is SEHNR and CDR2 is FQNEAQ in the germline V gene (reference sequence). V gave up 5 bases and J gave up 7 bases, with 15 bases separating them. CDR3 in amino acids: CASSLSFRGNEQFF. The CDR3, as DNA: TGTGCCAGCAGCCTAAGCTTTCGCGGGAATGAGCAGTTCTTC.